The clone carrying this T cell receptor (beta chain) was found many times. One entry per CDR3 protein results from TCRdb running MiXCR on the 5' RACE reads. The sample records roughly 450,000 distinct CDR3 sequences, 18% being singletons. The data originate from a study of T-cell memory formation after mild COVID-19. V was clipped by 5 bases and J by 3 bases, with 9 bases between them. The CDR3 has 13 amino acids. Germline loops: CDR1 MRHNA, CDR2 SNTAGT. The chain is built from TRBV6-4 and TRBJ2-3, with D hard to call. The sample comprised PBMCs or a T cell subset sorted from them (not recorded which). This clonotype was obtained from a man aged 18 to 29 who had mild COVID-19 (a few samples of this study predate the infection). Cell type and time point are not known. The CDR3 DNA sequence: TGTGCCAGCAGTCAAAGGGATACAGATACGCAGTATTTT. Its translation is CASSQRDTDTQYF.